This T cell receptor (beta chain) came from a study of Ad26.COV2.S vaccination and SARS-CoV-2 variants. The study, taken as a whole, reports: It was reported that spike-specific CD8+ and CD4+ T cell responses were substantially broad after vaccination.

Treatment here: some 19 received Ad26.COV2.S at low or high dose, single or two shots; roughly five received placebo; per-sample allocation not given. Following the first vaccine or placebo injection, samples were taken on day 63. A note on this clone: Its antigen is not known.

Germline V gene data show CDR1 as SGHTA and CDR2 as FQGNSA. Trimming took off 4 bases at V and 2 bases at J, with 11 bases between the two ends. The CDR3 spans 14 residues. TCRdb keeps only in-frame clones here, not all; method: immunoSEQ multiplex PCR. The sample has around 450,000 clones, 75% to 95% seen once. The sequences come from peripheral blood, collected in a trial of Ad26.COV2.S vaccine versus placebo. The V and J genes are TRBV7-2 and TRBJ2-5; D gene uncertain. The TCR sequence derives from a person between 18 and 59 years old who received the Ad26.COV2.S COVID-19 vaccine or a placebo. CDR3 sequence reads: CASSSRRGQETQYF. CDR3 nucleotide sequence: TGTGCCAGCAGCTCCCGACGTGGTCAAGAGACCCAGTACTTC. The full variable domain, rest sourced from reference TRBV7-2 and TRBJ2-5, is GAGVSQSPSNKVTEKGKDVELRCDPISGHTALYWYRQSLGQGLEFLIYFQGNSAPDKSGLPSDRFSAERTGGSVSTLTIQRTQQEDSAVYLCASSSRRGQETQYFGPGTRLLVL.